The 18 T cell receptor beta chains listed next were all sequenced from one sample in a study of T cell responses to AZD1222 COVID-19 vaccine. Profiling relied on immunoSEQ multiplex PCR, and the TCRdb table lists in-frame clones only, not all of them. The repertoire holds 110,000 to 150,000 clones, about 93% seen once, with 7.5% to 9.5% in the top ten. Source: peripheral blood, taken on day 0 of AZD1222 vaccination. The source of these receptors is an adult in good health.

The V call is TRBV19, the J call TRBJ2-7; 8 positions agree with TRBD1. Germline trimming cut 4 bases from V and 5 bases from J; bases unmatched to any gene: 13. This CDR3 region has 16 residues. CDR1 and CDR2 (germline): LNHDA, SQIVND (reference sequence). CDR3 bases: TGTGCCAGTAGTAAAGGGCCCGTGGGACAGGTCCACGAGCAGTACTTC. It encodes CASSKGPVGQVHEQYF.

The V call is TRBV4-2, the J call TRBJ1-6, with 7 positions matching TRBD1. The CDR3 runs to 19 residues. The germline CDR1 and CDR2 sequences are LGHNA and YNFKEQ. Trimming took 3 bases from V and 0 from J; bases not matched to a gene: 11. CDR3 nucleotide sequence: TGTGCCAGCAGCCAGCCTTACGGGGGGGACAGCTCCTATAATTCACCCCTCCACTTT. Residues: CASSQPYGGDSSYNSPLHF.

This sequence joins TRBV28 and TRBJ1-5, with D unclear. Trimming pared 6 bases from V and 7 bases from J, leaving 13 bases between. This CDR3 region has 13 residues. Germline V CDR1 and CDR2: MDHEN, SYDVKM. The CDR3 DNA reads TGTGCCAGCAGCTTGAATGTTGCCCAGCCCCAGCATTTT. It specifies CASSLNVAQPQHF.

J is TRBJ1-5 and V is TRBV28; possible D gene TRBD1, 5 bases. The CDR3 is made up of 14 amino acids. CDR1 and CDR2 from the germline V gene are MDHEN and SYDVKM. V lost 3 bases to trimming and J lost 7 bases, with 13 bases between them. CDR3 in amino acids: CASSLRGKDQPQHF. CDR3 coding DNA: TGTGCCAGCAGTTTGCGGGGGAAAGACCAGCCCCAGCATTTT.

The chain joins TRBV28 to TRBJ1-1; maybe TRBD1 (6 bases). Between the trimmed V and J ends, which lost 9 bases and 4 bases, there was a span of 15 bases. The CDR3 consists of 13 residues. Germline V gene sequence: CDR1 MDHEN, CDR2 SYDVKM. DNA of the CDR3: TGTGCCAGTTTAGAAGTCAGGGGCACTGAAGCTTTCTTT. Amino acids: CASLEVRGTEAFF.

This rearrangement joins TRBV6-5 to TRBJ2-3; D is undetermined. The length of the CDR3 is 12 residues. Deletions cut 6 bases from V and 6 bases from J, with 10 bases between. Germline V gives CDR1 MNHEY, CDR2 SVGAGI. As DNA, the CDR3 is TGTGCCAGCAGCCCGACCGTGGATACGCAGTATTTT. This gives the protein CASSPTVDTQYF.

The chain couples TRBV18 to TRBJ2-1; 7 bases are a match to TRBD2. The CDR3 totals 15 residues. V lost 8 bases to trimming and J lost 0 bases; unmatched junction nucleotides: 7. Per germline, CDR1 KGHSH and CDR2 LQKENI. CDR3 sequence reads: CASRPRGSSYNEQFF. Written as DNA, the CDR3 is TGTGCCAGCCGGCCCCGCGGGAGCTCCTACAATGAGCAGTTCTTC. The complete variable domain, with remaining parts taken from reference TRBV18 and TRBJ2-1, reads NAGVMQNPRHLVRRRGQEARLRCSPMKGHSHVYWYRQLPEEGLKFMVYLQKENIIDESGMPKERFSAEFPKEGPSILRIQQVVRGDSAAYFCASRPRGSSYNEQFFGPGTRLTVL.

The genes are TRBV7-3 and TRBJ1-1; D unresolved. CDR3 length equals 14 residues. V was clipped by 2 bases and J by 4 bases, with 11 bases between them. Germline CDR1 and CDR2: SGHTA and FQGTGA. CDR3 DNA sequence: TGTGCCAGCAGCTTATTAGGCTCGAGCACTGAAGCTTTCTTT. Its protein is CASSLLGSSTEAFF.

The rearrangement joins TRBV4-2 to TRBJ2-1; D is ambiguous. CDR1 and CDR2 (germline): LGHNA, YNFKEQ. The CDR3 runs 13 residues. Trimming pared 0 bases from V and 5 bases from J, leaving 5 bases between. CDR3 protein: CASSQESHNEQFF. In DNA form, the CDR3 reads TGTGCCAGCAGCCAAGAATCCCACAATGAGCAGTTCTTC.

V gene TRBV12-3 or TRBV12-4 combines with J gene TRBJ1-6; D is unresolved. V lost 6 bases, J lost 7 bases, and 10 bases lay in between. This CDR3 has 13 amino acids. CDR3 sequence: CASSLADNSPLHF. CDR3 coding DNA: TGTGCCAGCAGCCTCGCCGACAATTCACCCCTCCACTTT.

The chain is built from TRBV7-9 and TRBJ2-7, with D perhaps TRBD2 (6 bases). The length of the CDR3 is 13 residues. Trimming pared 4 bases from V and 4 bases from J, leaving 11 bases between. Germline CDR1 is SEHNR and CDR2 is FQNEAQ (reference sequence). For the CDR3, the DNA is TGTGCCAGCAGCTCGGGGGTAGGGTACGAGCAGTACTTC. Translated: CASSSGVGYEQYF.

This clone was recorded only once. CDR3 in amino acids: CASSLRYEQYF. DNA for the CDR3: TGTGCCAGCAGTTTACGGTACGAGCAGTACTTC. V usage is TRBV27 and J usage is TRBJ2-7; D is unclear. Germline assignment: CDR1 MNHEY and CDR2 SMNVEV (reference sequence). This CDR3 spans 11 amino acids. V lost 2 bases and J 4 bases, leaving 3 bases between the germline ends.

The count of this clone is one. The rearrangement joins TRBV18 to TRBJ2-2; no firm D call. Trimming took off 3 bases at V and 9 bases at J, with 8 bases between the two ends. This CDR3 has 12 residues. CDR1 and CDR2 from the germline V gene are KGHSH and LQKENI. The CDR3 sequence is CASSPGSRELFF. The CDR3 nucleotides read TGTGCCAGCTCACCGGGGTCAAGGGAGCTGTTTTTT.

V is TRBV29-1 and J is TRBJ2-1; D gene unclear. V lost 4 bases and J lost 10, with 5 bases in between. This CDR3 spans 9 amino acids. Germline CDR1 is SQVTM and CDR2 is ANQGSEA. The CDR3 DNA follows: TGCAGCGTTGGGGCAGAGCAGTTCTTC. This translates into CSVGAEQFF.

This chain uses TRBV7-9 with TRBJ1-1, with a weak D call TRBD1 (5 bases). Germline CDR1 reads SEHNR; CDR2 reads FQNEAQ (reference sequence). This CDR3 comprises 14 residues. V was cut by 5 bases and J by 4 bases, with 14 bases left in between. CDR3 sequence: CASSRQGSSTEAFF. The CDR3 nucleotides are TGTGCCAGCAGCCGCCAGGGTAGCTCCACTGAAGCTTTCTTT.

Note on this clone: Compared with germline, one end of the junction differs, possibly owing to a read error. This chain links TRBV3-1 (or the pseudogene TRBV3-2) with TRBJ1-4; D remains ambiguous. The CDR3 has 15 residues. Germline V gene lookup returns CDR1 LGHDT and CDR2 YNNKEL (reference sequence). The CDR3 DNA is TGTGCCAGCAGCCAAAACCTGGGGTTTAATGAGAAACTGTTTTTT. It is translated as CASSQNLGFNEKLFF.

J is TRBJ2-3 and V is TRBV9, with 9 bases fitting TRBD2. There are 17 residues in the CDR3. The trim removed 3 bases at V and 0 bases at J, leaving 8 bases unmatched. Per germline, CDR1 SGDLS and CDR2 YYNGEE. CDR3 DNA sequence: TGTGCCAGCAGCGCCGAGCCGGGACTAGCTAGCACAGATACGCAGTATTTT. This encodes CASSAEPGLASTDTQYF.

The CDR3 DNA sequence: TGTGCCAGCAGTCCCCAGGTCGCCACTGAAGCTTTCTTT. It translates to CASSPQVATEAFF. This sequence joins TRBV27 and TRBJ1-1; D gene uncertain. This CDR3 has 13 amino acids. V dropped 5 bases and J dropped 4 bases, with 11 bases sitting between them. The germline V gene has CDR1 MNHEY and CDR2 SMNVEV (reference sequence).